The 25 T cell receptor beta chains given below trace back to one sample, sequenced in a study of a mutant IDH1 vaccine in newly diagnosed glioma. Repertoires were generated with immunoSEQ multiplex PCR, while TCRdb's copy carries only in-frame clones and drops some. Here the sample spans tens of thousands of clones, 78% being singletons. These receptors' antigens are unknown. Documented time point: week 11, during vaccination. With topical imiquimod, each dose of the vaccine consisted of 300 ug of mutant IDH1 20-mer peptide. The sample here was PBMCs, taken from a glioma patient whose treatment included an IDH1 peptide vaccine. The receptors shown here come from a man aged 25 to 40 with glioma.

The rearrangement joins TRBV5-1 to TRBJ2-7; TRBD1 matches 9 bases. The CDR3 length is 15 residues. Per germline, CDR1 SGHRS and CDR2 YFSETQ. V was clipped by 4 bases and J by 3 bases; unmatched bases: 8. As DNA, the CDR3 is TGCGCCAGCAGCCTCAGCCCGGGACAGGGCTACGAGCAGTACTTC. Protein product: CASSLSPGQGYEQYF.

This chain joins TRBV4-1 and TRBJ2-3, with 9 nucleotides matching TRBD2. Germline CDR1 is MGHRA and CDR2 is YSYEKL. With V trimmed by 0 bases and J by 2 bases, 6 bases remained unmatched. The CDR3 totals 17 residues. CDR3 bases: TGCGCCAGCAGCCAAGATGAGACTAGCGGTACCACAGATACGCAGTATTTT. This codes for CASSQDETSGTTDTQYF.

This clone was observed a few times. The rearrangement uses TRBV7-9 and TRBJ1-1; 8 bases are a match to TRBD1. Per germline, CDR1 SEHNR and CDR2 FQNEAQ (reference sequence). V shed 6 bases and J 0 bases; nucleotides not matched to a gene: 6. This CDR3 spans 15 amino acids. CDR3 amino acids: CASSLDRVMNTEAFF. The CDR3 coding sequence is TGTGCCAGCAGTTTGGACAGGGTAATGAACACTGAAGCTTTCTTT.

The chain carries TRBV30 and TRBJ2-1, with a weak D call TRBD1 (5 bases). The V end was cut by 0 bases, the J end by 9 bases, with 15 bases between. From germline, CDR1 is GTSNPN and CDR2 SVGIG (reference sequence). The CDR3 has 14 amino acids. The CDR3 DNA reads TGTGCCTGGAGTGTACAGGCAGGAAGGACTGAGCAGTTCTTC. It is translated as CAWSVQAGRTEQFF.

The V call is TRBV11-1, the J call TRBJ1-1; no definite D call. V was pared by 6 bases and J by 5 bases, with 10 bases between. Germline-derived CDR1 and CDR2 are SGHAT and FQDESV (reference sequence). The CDR3 consists of 12 residues. This chain's CDR3 is CASSAGRTEAFF. The CDR3 DNA follows: TGTGCCAGCAGTGCCGGCCGGACTGAAGCTTTCTTT.

The rearrangement links TRBV29-1 to TRBJ2-5, with D possibly TRBD1 on 6 matching bases. CDR3 length: 12 residues. Germline loops: CDR1 SQVTM, CDR2 ANQGSEA. V gave up 7 bases and J gave up 4 bases, with 13 bases separating them. CDR3 bases: TGCAGCGCTGCAGGGGACCCAGAGACCCAGTACTTC. Its protein is CSAAGDPETQYF.

This clone was recorded only once. This chain links TRBV25-1 with TRBJ1-2, with D hard to call. This CDR3 contains 13 residues. CDR1 MGHDK and CDR2 SYGVNS come from the germline V gene. Trimming shortened V by 5 bases and J by 5 bases, and 12 bases separated the two germline ends. The CDR3 region is CASSPGPLYGYTF. Here the CDR3 DNA reads TGTGCCAGCAGTCCAGGACCATTATATGGCTACACCTTC.

This chain joins TRBV2 and TRBJ2-1, with TRBD2 as a possible D gene (6 bases). Germline V gene lookup returns CDR1 SNHLY and CDR2 FYNNEI. There are 15 residues in the CDR3. The ends were cut back, 9 bases at V and 7 bases at J, with 22 bases in the middle. CDR3 sequence: CARKLEGLATNEQFF. The CDR3, as DNA: TGTGCCAGAAAACTTGAAGGGCTAGCGACTAATGAGCAGTTCTTC.

V usage is TRBV30 and J usage is TRBJ1-6; D may be TRBD1 (5 bases). V was cut by 1 base and J by 10 bases, with 11 bases left in between. This CDR3 spans 13 amino acids. Germline assignment: CDR1 GTSNPN and CDR2 SVGIG (reference sequence). The CDR3 DNA is TGTGCCTGGAGTGGGGACGGGGGGTCACCCCTCCACTTT. The encoded protein is CAWSGDGGSPLHF.

The chain is built from TRBV10-3 and TRBJ2-5; D could derive from TRBD1 or TRBD2 (6 bases each). Germline V gene lookup returns CDR1 ENHRY and CDR2 SYGVKD. This CDR3 spans 14 amino acids. The V gene lost 4 bases and the J gene lost 4 bases, with 13 bases spanning the gap. The CDR3 DNA reads as TGTGCCATCAGTGGAGGGGGGACTGTAGAGACCCAGTACTTC. This sequence encodes CAISGGGTVETQYF.

V gene TRBV30 combines with J gene TRBJ2-5; TRBD1 agrees at 7 bases. Germline-derived CDR1 and CDR2 are GTSNPN and SVGIG (reference sequence). The CDR3 has 12 residues. Unmatched junction bases numbered 6, after V lost 5 bases and J lost 6 bases. The CDR3 region has the DNA TGTGCCTGGTTGGGACAGACCAAGACCCAGTACTTC. Translation: CAWLGQTKTQYF.

The V and J genes are TRBV6-1 and TRBJ1-2; 7 nucleotides align to TRBD1. The V segment lost 6 bases and the J segment 5 bases; nucleotides outside the gene matches: 6. There are 13 residues in the CDR3. The germline gives CDR1 MNHNS, CDR2 SASEGT. As DNA, the CDR3 is TGTGCCAGCAGCGGGACAGCGGATTATGGCTACACCTTC. Translated, it gives CASSGTADYGYTF.

The V call is TRBV7-2, the J call TRBJ2-7, with D perhaps TRBD1 or TRBD2 (5 bases each). Germline V gives CDR1 SGHTA, CDR2 FQGNSA. Trimming took off 2 bases at V and 1 base at J, with 12 bases between the two ends. This CDR3 contains 15 residues. CDR3 region: CASSLWGDSSYEQYF. CDR3 DNA: TGTGCCAGCAGCTTATGGGGAGACAGTTCCTACGAGCAGTACTTC.

The J gene is TRBJ2-7, the V gene TRBV5-8; 12 nucleotides line up with TRBD1. J lost 7 bases, V lost 4 bases, and 18 bases had no gene match. Germline CDR1 SGHTS, CDR2 YDEGEE. This CDR3 spans 18 amino acids. In nucleotides, the CDR3 is TGTGCCAGCAGCCCACCTAATTTCCGGGACAGGGGGCCGGGAGAGCAGTACTTC. It translates to CASSPPNFRDRGPGEQYF. The full variable domain, completed using reference TRBV5-8 and TRBJ2-7, is EAGVTQSPTHLIKTRGQQATLRCSPISGHTSVYWYQQALGLGLQFLLWYDEGEERNRGNFPPRFSGRQFPNYSSELNVNALELEDSALYLCASSPPNFRDRGPGEQYFGPGTRLTVT.

V is TRBV4-3 and J is TRBJ1-6; 10 bases line up with TRBD1. Germline CDR1 LGHNA, CDR2 YSLEER. The CDR3 runs to 15 residues. The junction had 5 bases not matched to a gene; V was cut back by 2 bases and J by 10 bases. DNA of the CDR3: TGCGCCAGCAGCCAAACGGGACAGGGGAGGTCACCCCTCCACTTT. Translation gives CASSQTGQGRSPLHF.

The chain carries TRBV5-6 and TRBJ1-1; D is uncertain. The CDR3 contains 14 residues. V shed 4 bases and J shed 5 bases, with 15 bases lying between them. Per germline, CDR1 SGHDT and CDR2 YYEEEE. The CDR3 nucleotides read TGTGCCAGCAGCCCAGGAGCACTGACAACTGAAGCTTTCTTT. This translates into CASSPGALTTEAFF.

This clone was seen only a few times. CDR3 DNA: TGTGCCAGCTCACCCGGGTACGGCACTGAAGCTTTCTTT. It translates to CASSPGYGTEAFF. The chain has TRBV18 and TRBJ1-1; D call uncertain. The CDR3 spans 13 residues. V was pared by 3 bases and J by 4 bases, with 9 bases between. From germline, CDR1 is KGHSH and CDR2 LQKENI.

The chain couples TRBV9 to TRBJ1-1; D remains ambiguous. Trimming shortened V by 0 bases and J by 0 bases, and 3 bases separated the two germline ends. The CDR3 sequence is 13 residues long. Germline CDR1 and CDR2: SGDLS and YYNGEE. The CDR3 loop is CASSVDVNTEAFF. CDR3 bases: TGTGCCAGCAGCGTAGACGTGAACACTGAAGCTTTCTTT.

CDR3: CASSFSGLADYNEQFF. The CDR3 DNA reads as TGTGCCAGCAGTTTCTCGGGACTAGCGGATTACAATGAGCAGTTCTTC. The chain recombines TRBV27 with TRBJ2-1; the match to TRBD2 covers 11 bases. The CDR3 is made up of 16 amino acids. The junction had 5 bases not matched to a gene; V was cut back by 3 bases and J by 4 bases. CDR1 is MNHEY and CDR2 is SMNVEV in the germline V gene (reference sequence).

V gene TRBV2 combines with J gene TRBJ1-5; a possible D gene is TRBD1 (5 bases). This CDR3 contains 14 residues. V lost 7 bases and J lost 8, with 18 bases in between. Per germline, CDR1 SNHLY and CDR2 FYNNEI. The CDR3 DNA follows: TGTGCCAGCAACCCCGGTGGGACGGCGAAGCCCCAGCATTTT. Amino acid sequence: CASNPGGTAKPQHF.

The chain joins TRBV6-5 to TRBJ2-1; TRBD2 agrees at 7 bases. Trimming took 7 bases from V and 9 from J; bases not matched to a gene: 9. This CDR3 has 13 residues. The germline gives CDR1 MNHEY, CDR2 SVGAGI. CDR3 loop: CASTREATGEQFF. The CDR3 DNA follows: TGTGCCAGCACCCGGGAGGCTACGGGTGAGCAGTTCTTC.

V usage is TRBV5-4 and J usage is TRBJ2-2; 8 nucleotides line up with TRBD1. The junction had 5 bases not matched to a gene; V was cut back by 3 bases and J by 4 bases. From germline, CDR1 is SGHNT and CDR2 YYREEE (reference sequence). The CDR3 has 15 amino acids. The CDR3 bases are TGTGCCAGCAGCTATGTAACAGGGGGCACCGGGGAGCTGTTTTTT. This sequence encodes CASSYVTGGTGELFF.

The chain carries TRBV11-1 and TRBJ2-6; D may match TRBD1 or TRBD2 (5 bases each). The length of the CDR3 is 14 residues. The V and J ends lost 9 bases and 4 bases respectively, with 13 bases between them. Germline CDR1 is SGHAT and CDR2 is FQDESV (reference sequence). CDR3 region: CASSAGRGANVLTF. The CDR3 nucleotides are TGTGCCAGTAGCGCAGGGCGCGGGGCCAACGTCCTGACTTTC.

The CDR3, as DNA: TGTGCCAGCAGTGAGACTAGCGGGGGGGCAGATACGCAGTATTTT. Translating it yields CASSETSGGADTQYF. The chain is built from TRBV6-1 and TRBJ2-3, with 14 bases fitting TRBD2. The CDR3 has 15 residues. From germline, CDR1 is MNHNS and CDR2 SASEGT. The ends lost 3 bases at V and 4 bases at J; junction bases unmatched: 0.

This clone came up a few times. The genes are TRBV18 and TRBJ2-7; TRBD1 aligns across 7 bases. The CDR3 totals 15 residues. Trimming took 2 bases from V and 2 from J; bases not matched to a gene: 6. CDR1 and CDR2 from the germline V gene are KGHSH and LQKENI. This chain's CDR3 is CASSPDRQGTYEQYF. The CDR3 DNA follows: TGTGCCAGCTCACCAGATAGACAGGGTACCTACGAGCAGTACTTC.